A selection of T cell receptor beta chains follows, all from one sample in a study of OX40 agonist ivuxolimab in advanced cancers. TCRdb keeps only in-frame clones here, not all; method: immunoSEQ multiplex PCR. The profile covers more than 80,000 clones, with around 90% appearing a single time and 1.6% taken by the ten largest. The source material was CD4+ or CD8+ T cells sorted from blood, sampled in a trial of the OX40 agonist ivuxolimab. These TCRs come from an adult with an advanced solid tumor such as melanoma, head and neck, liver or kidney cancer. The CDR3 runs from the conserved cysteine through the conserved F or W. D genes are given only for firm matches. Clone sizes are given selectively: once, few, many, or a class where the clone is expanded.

CASSSSGVGNEQFF TGTGCCAGCAGCTCATCGGGAGTGGGGAATGAGCAGTTCTTC . TRBJ2-1 TRBV7-9 . 14
CASSLGGSNQPQHF TGTGCCAGCAGCTTGGGGGGCAGCAATCAGCCCCAGCATTTT . TRBJ1-5 TRBV5-6 . 14
CASSGQGAGYGYTF TGTGCCAGTAGTGGACAGGGTGCGGGCTATGGCTACACCTTC . TRBJ1-2 TRBV19 TRBD1 14
CASSFKRRDRGDTQYF TGTGCCAGCAGTTTCAAACGCCGGGACAGGGGGGATACGCAGTATTTT . TRBJ2-3 TRBV27 TRBD1 16
CAWSVGRGFLNTEAFF TGTGCCTGGAGTGTGGGAAGGGGGTTCTTGAACACTGAAGCTTTCTTT . TRBJ1-1 TRBV30 . 16
CASRPQGPPTYEQYF TGTGCCAGCAGACCACAGGGGCCCCCTACCTACGAGCAGTACTTC . TRBJ2-7 TRBV27 TRBD1 15
CASNIMPGQGVRKQYF TGTGCCAGCAACATAATGCCGGGACAGGGGGTGAGGAAGCAGTACTTC once TRBJ2-7 TRBV7-8 TRBD1 16
CASSLVRGLNNEQFF TGTGCCAGCAGCTTAGTGAGGGGACTTAACAATGAGCAGTTCTTC . TRBJ2-1 TRBV7-2 . 15
CASSPGLHIYEQYF TGTGCCAGCAGTCCGGGACTGCACATCTACGAGCAGTACTTC once TRBJ2-7 TRBV27 . 14
CASSQRALGEQFF TGTGCCAGCAGCCAGCGGGCCCTAGGTGAGCAGTTCTTC . TRBJ2-1 TRBV14 . 13
CASSLAGGGNEQFF TGTGCCAGCAGCTTGGCAGGGGGAGGGAATGAGCAGTTCTTC . TRBJ2-1 TRBV7-8 . 14
CASSPESVSNIQYF TGTGCCAGCAGCCCCGAATCGGTTAGCAACATTCAGTACTTC . TRBJ2-4 TRBV5-4 . 14
CASSPGEIGYEQYF TGCGCCAGCAGCCCCGGGGAGATAGGATACGAGCAGTACTTC . TRBJ2-7 TRBV5-1 . 14
CASLPGQAFNVLTF TGTGCCAGCCTCCCCGGGCAGGCCTTCAACGTCCTGACTTTC . TRBJ2-6 TRBV2 . 14
CASSVGGSRNEQFF TGTGCCAGCAGCGTAGGTGGTAGCAGGAATGAGCAGTTCTTC . TRBJ2-1 TRBV9 . 14
CASRTENTGELFF TGCGCCAGCAGAACAGAGAACACCGGGGAGCTGTTTTTT . TRBJ2-2 TRBV5-1 . 13
CASSLELVGAGELFF TGTGCCAGCAGCTTAGAACTCGTTGGCGCCGGGGAGCTGTTTTTT . TRBJ2-2 TRBV7-2 . 15
CASRRGQGSYEQYF TGTGCCAGCAGGAGGGGACAGGGTTCCTACGAGCAGTACTTC . TRBJ2-7 TRBV27 TRBD1 14
CASSRTGGRDEQYF TGTGCCAGCAGCCGAACCGGTGGGAGAGACGAGCAGTACTTC . TRBJ2-7 TRBV7-2 . 14
CSVEDPPRGETQYF TGCAGCGTTGAAGATCCACCGAGGGGAGAGACCCAGTACTTC . TRBJ2-5 TRBV29-1 . 14
CASSKTGPDTQYF TGTGCCAGCAGCAAGACTGGTCCAGATACGCAGTATTTT . TRBJ2-3 TRBV5-6 . 13
CAISSQPEAAFF TGTGCCATCTCGAGTCAGCCCGAGGCAGCTTTCTTT . TRBJ1-1 TRBV10-3 . 12
CASSQGRQGASRGEKLFF TGCGCCAGCAGCCAAGGGAGACAGGGGGCCTCTCGGGGTGAAAAACTGTTTTTT . TRBJ1-4 TRBV4-3 TRBD1 18
CASSLGLGQTSGELFF TGCGCCAGCAGCTTGGGACTCGGGCAGACCTCCGGGGAGCTGTTTTTT . TRBJ2-2 TRBV5-1 . 16
CASRLWGQGPYEQYF TGTGCCAGCCGACTTTGGGGACAGGGGCCCTACGAGCAGTACTTC . TRBJ2-7 TRBV21-1 . 15
CASSFKQGSGSNQPQHF TGTGCCAGCAGCTTTAAACAGGGGAGTGGGAGCAATCAGCCCCAGCATTTT . TRBJ1-5 TRBV5-4 TRBD1 17
CASSRSETQYF TGTGCCAGCAGCCGATCGGAGACCCAGTACTTC . TRBJ2-5 TRBV6-6 . 11
CASSRLAGLHNEQFF TGTGCCAGCAGTCGACTAGCGGGACTTCACAATGAGCAGTTCTTC . TRBJ2-1 TRBV5-4 TRBD2 15
CASSLAFSGRAGTGELFF TGTGCCAGCAGCTTAGCTTTTAGCGGGAGGGCCGGCACCGGGGAGCTGTTTTTT . TRBJ2-2 TRBV7-9 TRBD2 18
CASIQRLAVPGNEQFF TGTGCCAGCATCCAGCGACTAGCGGTCCCAGGGAATGAGCAGTTCTTC once TRBJ2-1 TRBV21-1 . 16
CASSPTLSSYNEQFF TGTGCCAGCAGCCCCACTTTGAGCTCCTACAATGAGCAGTTCTTC . TRBJ2-1 TRBV7-9 . 15
CASSLATGVETQYF TGCGCCAGCAGCTTGGCGACAGGGGTCGAGACCCAGTACTTC . TRBJ2-5 TRBV5-1 TRBD1 14
CASRQSSGTEFF TGCGCCAGCAGACAATCATCGGGGACAGAGTTCTTC . TRBJ2-1 TRBV5-1 TRBD1 12